A single sample gave rise to the 17 T cell receptor beta chains below, sequenced in a study of beta chain features in type 1 diabetes (dated by TCRdb to the late 2010s). Library method: the immunoSEQ multiplex PCR assay. All of the isolated RNA was reverse transcribed with the High Capacity cDNA Reverse Transcription Kit, so expressed TCRB transcripts were sequenced. TCRdb re-hosts the immuneACCESS table, in-frame sequences only. Its copies lack some clones; in the studies checked, an unresolved V gene accounts for under half of them, and the cause for the rest is not known. Within this sample are about 280,000 clones, with 15% of them counted one time only. The top ten clonotypes cover more than 0.015% of the sample. Antigens of these TCRs are unknown. Beyond this particular receptor, the publication reports: Type 1 diabetes patients showed a moderate but significant shortening of TCRB CDR3 length in all four CD4+ subsets.

The sample was naive CD4+ T cells from blood. Reading the label with the study, this specimen's cell subset or site is: true naive CD4+ T cells. The receptors here all came from a man aged 18 to 29 with type 1 diabetes.

V gene TRBV7-2 combines with J gene TRBJ2-4; D gene ambiguous. This CDR3 is built from 12 residues. Between the trimmed V and J ends, which lost 1 base and 6 bases, there was a span of 4 bases. Germline CDR1 is SGHTA and CDR2 is FQGNSA. The CDR3 loop is CASSLGGNIQYF. In DNA form, the CDR3 reads TGTGCCAGCAGCTTAGGCGGAAACATTCAGTACTTC.

The sample holds a few counts of this clone. V gene TRBV7-9 combines with J gene TRBJ2-7; 8 nucleotides align to TRBD2. Trimming cost V 5 bases and J 2 bases; bases outside gene matches: 20. Per germline, CDR1 SEHNR and CDR2 FQNEAQ (reference sequence). The CDR3 runs to 19 residues. The CDR3 nucleotides read TGTGCCAGCAGCCCTCCGGGGGACGGGACTAGGGTGGGGCCCTACGAGCAGTACTTC. Translated: CASSPPGDGTRVGPYEQYF. Supplemented by reference TRBV7-9 and TRBJ2-7, the full variable domain reads DTGVSQNPRHKITKRGQNVTFRCDPISEHNRLYWYRQTLGQGPEFLTYFQNEAQLEKSRLLSDRFSAERPKGSFSTLEIQRTEQGDSAMYLCASSPPGDGTRVGPYEQYFGPGTRLTVT.

This CDR3 is CASSFGDTDTQYF. The CDR3, as DNA: TGTGCCAGCAGCTTCGGGGACACAGATACGCAGTATTTT. J is TRBJ2-3 and V is TRBV5-6; TRBD2 might be the D (5 bases). Germline V gives CDR1 SGHDT, CDR2 YYEEEE. V was cut by 2 bases and J by 2 bases, with 6 bases left in between. This CDR3 region has 13 residues. The variable domain in full, completed from reference TRBV5-6 and TRBJ2-3, reads DAGVTQSPTHLIKTRGQQVTLRCSPKSGHDTVSWYQQALGQGPQFIFQYYEEEERQRGNFPDRFSGHQFPNYSSELNVNALLLGDSALYLCASSFGDTDTQYFGPGTRLTVL.

This rearrangement joins TRBV11-1 to TRBJ2-7; 9 positions match TRBD1. The CDR3 contains 15 residues. The V and J ends lost 3 bases and 7 bases, in that order; junction bases with no gene match: 10. Per germline, CDR1 SGHAT and CDR2 FQDESV (reference sequence). The CDR3 DNA is TGTGCCAGCAGCTTGGCACAGGGGGCAGCGGAGGAGCAGTACTTC. As protein: CASSLAQGAAEEQYF.

The chain carries TRBV9 and TRBJ1-3; D is unclear. The CDR3 contains 13 residues. CDR1 is SGDLS, CDR2 YYNGEE, per germline. V lost 3 bases and J lost 1, with 5 bases in between. CDR3 protein: CASSAGSGNTIYF. The CDR3 DNA reads as TGTGCCAGCAGCGCGGGGTCTGGAAACACCATATATTTT.

V usage is TRBV30 and J usage is TRBJ2-5, with TRBD2 as a possible D gene (6 bases). The J call may not be correct, given that the DNA end is closer to TRBJ2-7. Germline V gene sequence: CDR1 GTSNPN, CDR2 SVGIG (reference sequence). This CDR3 has 13 amino acids. DNA of the CDR3: TGTGCCTGGAGCCGTGGAGGGTTCTACGAGCAGTACTTC. Translated, it gives CAWSRGGFYEQYF.

This clone showed up just a few times. The V and J genes are TRBV29-1 and TRBJ1-4; tentative D call: TRBD1 (6 bases). V gave up 7 bases and J gave up 8 bases, with 17 bases separating them. Germline V gene lookup returns CDR1 SQVTM and CDR2 ANQGSEA. This CDR3 has 13 amino acids. The CDR3 spells CSASQGLLEKLFF. CDR3 sequence (DNA): TGCAGCGCCTCGCAGGGGCTTCTAGAAAAACTGTTTTTT.

The chain employs TRBV18 and TRBJ2-7; 7 positions match TRBD1. Trimming at V came to 4 bases and at J to 1 base, leaving 4 bases not matched to a gene. Per the germline V gene, CDR1 is KGHSH and CDR2 is LQKENI. The CDR3 is 14 residues long. The CDR3 DNA is TGTGCCAGCTCACTCCGGGACAGATCCTACGAGCAGTACTTC. Amino acids: CASSLRDRSYEQYF.

The chain is built from TRBV30 and TRBJ1-2, with no clear D. V lost 3 bases and J lost 0, with 23 bases in between. CDR3 length equals 18 residues. Per the germline V gene, CDR1 is GTSNPN and CDR2 is SVGIG (reference sequence). CDR3 bases: TGTGCCTGGAGAATCCGCATTCGTCAGGACTCCTCTAACTATGGCTACACCTTC. This codes for CAWRIRIRQDSSNYGYTF.

The table lists this clone with a few counts. The CDR3, as DNA: TGTGCCAGCAGTTCCATACTAGCGGGGCAAGAGACCCAGTACTTC. Residues: CASSSILAGQETQYF. The chain has TRBV27 and TRBJ2-5; 10 nucleotides line up with TRBD2. Germline V gene lookup returns CDR1 MNHEY and CDR2 SMNVEV (reference sequence). The CDR3 contains 15 residues. Trimming at V came to 4 bases and at J to 2 bases, leaving 4 bases not matched to a gene.

This clone was counted at least ten times. V is TRBV7-2 and J is TRBJ2-5; D may be TRBD2 (6 bases). Germline V lookup: CDR1 SGHTA, CDR2 FQGNSA. Trimming shortened V by 5 bases and J by 5 bases, and 9 bases separated the two germline ends. The CDR3 runs to 12 residues. CDR3 in DNA: TGTGCCAGCAGCCGGGAGTTGGAGACCCAGTACTTC. Translation gives CASSRELETQYF.

Only a few counts were recorded for this clone. The CDR3 nucleotides read TGCGCCAGCAGCTTGGGACTAGCGGGAGTAAACGGGGAGCTGTTTTTT. Its translation: CASSLGLAGVNGELFF. The J gene is TRBJ2-2, the V gene TRBV5-1; 12 positions agree with TRBD2. There are 16 residues in the CDR3. V trimming: 0 bases; J trimming: 7 bases; junction bases outside the gene matches: 4. Germline V gives CDR1 SGHRS, CDR2 YFSETQ. Full variable domain (outside the CDR3, taken from reference TRBV5-1 and TRBJ2-2): KAGVTQTPRYLIKTRGQQVTLSCSPISGHRSVSWYQQTPGQGLQFLFEYFSETQRNKGNFPGRFSGRQFSNSRSEMNVSTLELGDSALYLCASSLGLAGVNGELFFGEGSRLTVL.

Note on this clone: At one boundary the junction diverges from the germline segment, which might be a read error. This chain uses TRBV7-8 with TRBJ2-7, with a tentative D call TRBD1 (5 bases). Germline CDR1 SGHVS, CDR2 FQNEAQ. This CDR3 comprises 15 residues. The CDR3 nucleotides read TGTGCCAGCAGCTTACTGGCAGGGTTAACCTACGAGCGGTACTTC. It yields the protein CASSLLAGLTYERYF.

The chain is built from TRBV7-7 and TRBJ2-1; D is ambiguous. V was clipped by 4 bases and J by 6 bases, with 4 bases between them. There are 11 residues in the CDR3. CDR1 SSHAT and CDR2 FNYEAQ come from the germline V gene (reference sequence). The CDR3 DNA sequence: TGTGCCAGCAGCTCTTTCAATGAGCAGTTCTTC. Protein sequence: CASSSFNEQFF.

This clone was observed a handful of times. The chain uses TRBV5-1 and TRBJ2-1; weak D call: TRBD2 (5 bases). Germline loops: CDR1 SGHRS, CDR2 YFSETQ. V lost 1 base and J lost 9, with 8 bases in between. The CDR3 consists of 12 residues. CDR3 residues: CASSLSAGEQFF. DNA of the CDR3: TGCGCCAGCAGCTTGTCGGCGGGTGAGCAGTTCTTC.

The gene calls are TRBV6-5 and TRBJ2-4; D gene unclear. Trimming took off 0 bases at V and 9 bases at J, with 15 bases between the two ends. The CDR3 has 15 amino acids. The germline V gene encodes CDR1 MNHEY and CDR2 SVGAGI. CDR3 sequence (DNA): TGTGCCAGCAGTTACTCCCGAGCTACCAGGATCATTCAGTACTTC. Translating gives CASSYSRATRIIQYF.

This clone was picked up a small number of times. V is TRBV4-1 and J is TRBJ2-1, with TRBD2 as a possible D gene (6 bases). The CDR3 extends over 15 amino acids. In germline, CDR1 is MGHRA, CDR2 YSYEKL. V lost 7 bases and J lost 8, with 21 bases in between. CDR3 nucleotides: TGCGCCAGCACCCGCGGTCCCGATTCGGGAGATGAGCAGTTCTTC. This codes for CASTRGPDSGDEQFF.